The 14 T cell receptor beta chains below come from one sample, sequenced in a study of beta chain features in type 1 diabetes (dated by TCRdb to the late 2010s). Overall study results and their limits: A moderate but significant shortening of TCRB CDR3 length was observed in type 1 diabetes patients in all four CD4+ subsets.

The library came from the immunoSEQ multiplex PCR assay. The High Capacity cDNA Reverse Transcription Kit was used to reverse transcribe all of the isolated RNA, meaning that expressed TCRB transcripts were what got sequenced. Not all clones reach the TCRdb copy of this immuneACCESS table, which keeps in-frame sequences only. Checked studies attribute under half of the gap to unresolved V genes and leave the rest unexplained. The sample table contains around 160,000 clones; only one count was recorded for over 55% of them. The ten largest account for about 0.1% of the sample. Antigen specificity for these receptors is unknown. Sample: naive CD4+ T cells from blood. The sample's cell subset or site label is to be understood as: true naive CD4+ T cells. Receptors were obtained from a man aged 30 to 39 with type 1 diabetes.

The DNA of the CDR3 is TGTGCCTGGAGTTCGACAGGGGTCGGCTACACCTTC. Translation: CAWSSTGVGYTF. The rearrangement uses TRBV30 and TRBJ1-2; 8 bases are shared with TRBD1. Losses at the gene ends were 2 bases for V and 8 bases for J; bases not matched to a gene: 4. Germline CDR1 GTSNPN, CDR2 SVGIG (reference sequence). The CDR3 has 12 residues. Full variable domain (remainder filled in from reference TRBV30 and TRBJ1-2): SQTIHQWPATLVQPVGSPLSLECTVEGTSNPNLYWYRQAAGRGLQLLFYSVGIGQISSEVPQNLSASRPQDRQFILSSKKLLLSDSGFYLCAWSSTGVGYTFGSGTRLTVV.

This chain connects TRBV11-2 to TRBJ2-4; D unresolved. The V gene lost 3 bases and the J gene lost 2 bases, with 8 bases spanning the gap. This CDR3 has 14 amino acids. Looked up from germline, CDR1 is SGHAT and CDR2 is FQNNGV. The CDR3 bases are TGTGCCAGCAGCTTTTGGGATACCAAAAACATTCAGTACTTC. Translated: CASSFWDTKNIQYF.

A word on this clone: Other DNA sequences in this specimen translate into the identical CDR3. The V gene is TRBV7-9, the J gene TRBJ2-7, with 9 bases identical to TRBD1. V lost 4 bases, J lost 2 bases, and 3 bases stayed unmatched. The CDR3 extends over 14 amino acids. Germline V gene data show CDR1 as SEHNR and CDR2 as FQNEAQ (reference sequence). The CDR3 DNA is TGTGCCAGCAGCTCAGACAGGGGGACCTACGAGCAGTACTTC. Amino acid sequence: CASSSDRGTYEQYF.

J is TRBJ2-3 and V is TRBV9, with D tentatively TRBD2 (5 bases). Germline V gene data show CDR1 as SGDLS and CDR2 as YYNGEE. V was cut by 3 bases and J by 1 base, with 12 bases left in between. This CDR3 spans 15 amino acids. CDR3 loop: CASSGSLLGTDTQYF. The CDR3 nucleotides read TGTGCCAGCAGCGGATCTCTACTAGGCACAGATACGCAGTATTTT.

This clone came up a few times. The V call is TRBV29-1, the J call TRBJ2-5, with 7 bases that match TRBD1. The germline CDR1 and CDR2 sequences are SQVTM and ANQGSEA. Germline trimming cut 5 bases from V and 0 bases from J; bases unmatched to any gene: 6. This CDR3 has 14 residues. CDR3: CSVLTDRDQETQYF. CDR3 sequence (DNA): TGCAGCGTTCTAACCGACAGGGACCAAGAGACCCAGTACTTC. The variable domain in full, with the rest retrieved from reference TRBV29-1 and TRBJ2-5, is SAVISQKPSRDICQRGTSLTIQCQVDSQVTMMFWYRQQPGQSLTLIATANQGSEATYESGFVIDKFPISRPNLTFSTLTVSNMSPEDSSIYLCSVLTDRDQETQYFGPGTRLLVL.

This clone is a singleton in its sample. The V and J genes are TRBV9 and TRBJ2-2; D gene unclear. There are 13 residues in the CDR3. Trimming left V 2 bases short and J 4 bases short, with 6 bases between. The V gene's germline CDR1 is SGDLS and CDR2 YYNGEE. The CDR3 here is CASSVLSTGELFF. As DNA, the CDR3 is TGTGCCAGCAGCGTTTTGTCCACCGGGGAGCTGTTTTTT.

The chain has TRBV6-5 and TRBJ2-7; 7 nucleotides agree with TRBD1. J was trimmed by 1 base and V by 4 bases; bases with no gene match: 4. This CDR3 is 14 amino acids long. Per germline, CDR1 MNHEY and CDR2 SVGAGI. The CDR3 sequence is CASSSRDSSYEQYF. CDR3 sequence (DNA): TGTGCCAGCAGTTCCCGGGACAGTTCCTACGAGCAGTACTTC.

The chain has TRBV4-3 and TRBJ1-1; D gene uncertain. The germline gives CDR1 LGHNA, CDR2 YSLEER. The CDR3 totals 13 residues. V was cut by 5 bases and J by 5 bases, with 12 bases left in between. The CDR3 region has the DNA TGCGCCAGCAGCGCCGAAACTCGAACTGAAGCTTTCTTT. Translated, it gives CASSAETRTEAFF.

Here the CDR3 reads CSVDSFVAVRNTEAFF. In nucleotides, the CDR3 is TGCAGCGTTGACAGCTTTGTTGCCGTACGGAACACTGAAGCTTTCTTT. V is TRBV29-1 and J is TRBJ1-1; D not resolved. Trimming stripped 3 bases from V and 1 base from J, with 18 bases between. CDR1 is SQVTM and CDR2 is ANQGSEA in the germline V gene. This CDR3 has 16 amino acids.

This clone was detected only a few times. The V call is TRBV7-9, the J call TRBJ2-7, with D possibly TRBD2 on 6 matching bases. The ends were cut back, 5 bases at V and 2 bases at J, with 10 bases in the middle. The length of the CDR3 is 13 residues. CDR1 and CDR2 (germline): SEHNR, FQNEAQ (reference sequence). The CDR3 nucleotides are TGTGCCAGCAGCGCGGGACGGACCTACGAGCAGTACTTC. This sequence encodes CASSAGRTYEQYF.

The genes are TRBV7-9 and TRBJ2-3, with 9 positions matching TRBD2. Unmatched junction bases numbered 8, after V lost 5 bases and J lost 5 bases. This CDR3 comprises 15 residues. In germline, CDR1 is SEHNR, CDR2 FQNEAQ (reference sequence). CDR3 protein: CASSMRRLAEDTQYF. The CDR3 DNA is TGTGCCAGCAGCATGCGCCGACTAGCGGAAGATACGCAGTATTTT.

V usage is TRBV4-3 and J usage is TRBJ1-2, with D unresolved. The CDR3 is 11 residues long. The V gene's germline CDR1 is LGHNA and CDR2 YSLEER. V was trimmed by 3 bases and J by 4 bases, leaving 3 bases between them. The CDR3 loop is CASSQGYGYTF. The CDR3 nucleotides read TGCGCCAGCAGCCAGGGCTATGGCTACACCTTC.

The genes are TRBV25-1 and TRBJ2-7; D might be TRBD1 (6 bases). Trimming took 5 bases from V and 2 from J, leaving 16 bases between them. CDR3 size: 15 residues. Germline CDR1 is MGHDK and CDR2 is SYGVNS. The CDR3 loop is CASSNFRGGAYEQYF. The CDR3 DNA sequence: TGTGCCAGCAGTAACTTTCGAGGGGGTGCCTACGAGCAGTACTTC.

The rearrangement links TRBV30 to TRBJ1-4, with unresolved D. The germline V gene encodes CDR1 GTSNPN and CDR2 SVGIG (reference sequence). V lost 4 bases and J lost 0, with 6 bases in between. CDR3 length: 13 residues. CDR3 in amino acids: CAWNLATNEKLFF. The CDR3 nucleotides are TGTGCCTGGAATCTTGCAACTAATGAAAAACTGTTTTTT.